These 19 T cell receptor beta chains share one sample of origin, sequenced in a study of T cells in Graves' hyperthyroidism and ophthalmopathy (dated by TCRdb to between 2017 and 2020). The library was obtained by multiplex PCR. The sequencer listed for this sample is Illumina HiSeq 2000. The TCR beta CDR3 regions were amplified from RNA transcripts. A first-round RT-PCR of the TCR CDR3 used the HTBI primer set with the Qiagen OneStep RT-PCR kit. TCRdb reworked the public reads: Q25 trimming with fastp, MiXCR clone assembly, productive beta chains retained. Identical CDR3 proteins give one entry, which carries the most common genes and DNA. The sample yields about 700,000 distinct CDR3 sequences; around 13% were counted once. The biggest ten clones account for roughly a tenth of the sample. Material: blood. The receptors shown here come from a woman between 18 and 30 years old with Graves' hyperthyroidism.

The rearrangement links TRBV29-1 to TRBJ2-7, with 10 bases lining up with TRBD1. V lost 3 bases to trimming and J lost 2 bases; unmatched junction nucleotides: 7. Germline assignment: CDR1 SQVTM and CDR2 ANQGSEA. CDR3 length: 15 residues. Here the CDR3 reads CSVEVRGTGAYEQYF. CDR3 sequence (DNA): TGCAGCGTTGAGGTGCGAGGGACAGGGGCCTACGAGCAGTACTTC.

This clonotype was observed many times. The chain uses TRBV3-1 and TRBJ1-4; D ambiguous. The CDR3 has 14 residues. CDR1 and CDR2 (germline): LGHDT, YNNKEL (reference sequence). V was pared by 8 bases and J by 0 bases, with 10 bases between. In nucleotides, the CDR3 is TGTGCCAGCGGAGGGAGGCCAACTAATGAAAAACTGTTTTTT. As protein: CASGGRPTNEKLFF.

The chain is built from TRBV6-4 and TRBJ1-2; D is unclear. The germline V gene has CDR1 MRHNA and CDR2 SNTAGT. The CDR3 covers 12 residues. V lost 6 bases, J lost 7 bases, and 12 bases lay in between. Here the CDR3 reads CASSPDQRGYTF. Here the CDR3 DNA reads TGTGCCAGCAGCCCCGATCAGCGTGGCTACACCTTC.

This clonotype was seen more than once but under ten times. The CDR3 end shows no conserved phenylalanine or tryptophan, and so a read error is likely. For the CDR3, the DNA is TGTGCCAGCAGTCTGCGGGGCAGCTCCTACAATGAGCAGTTCCTC. It translates to CASSLRGSSYNEQFL. The chain links TRBV6-2 or TRBV6-3 to TRBJ2-1; tentative D call: TRBD2 (6 bases). CDR3 length equals 15 residues. CDR1 and CDR2 (germline): MNHEY, SVGEGT. Trimming removed 5 bases at V and 0 bases at J, with 11 bases between.

This clonotype was found a few times. This sequence joins TRBV12-3 or TRBV12-4 and TRBJ2-7; the match to TRBD2 covers 12 bases. The V segment lost 5 bases and the J segment 0 bases; nucleotides outside the gene matches: 5. CDR3 size: 16 residues. The CDR3 nucleotides read TGTGCCAGCAGTGAGACGGGACTAGCGGGCTCCTACGAGCAGTACTTC. Its protein is CASSETGLAGSYEQYF.

A remark on this clonotype: Possible read error: a much larger clone is one base away. The chain links TRBV12-3 or TRBV12-4 to TRBJ2-7, with 12 bases that match TRBD2. J was trimmed by 3 bases and V by 6 bases; bases with no gene match: 3. The CDR3 loop spans 14 amino acids. Here the CDR3 DNA reads TGTGCCAGCAGACCGGGACTAGCGGGCTACGAGCAGTACTTC. Protein: CASRPGLAGYEQYF.

The table lists this clonotype with many counts. This chain connects TRBV28 to TRBJ2-1; 11 bases align to TRBD2. This CDR3 spans 16 amino acids. Looked up from germline, CDR1 is MDHEN and CDR2 is SYDVKM. J gave up 6 bases and V 5 bases, and 9 bases lay outside the gene matches. The CDR3 DNA follows: TGTGCCAGCAGTCCCAGTAGCGGGAGGGCCCTCAATGAGCAGTTCTTC. Translating it yields CASSPSSGRALNEQFF.

This clonotype appeared a few times. A read error may be the cause here, since a much bigger clone is one base away. The rearrangement uses TRBV11-2 and TRBJ2-1; 12 bases fit TRBD2. The CDR3 totals 21 residues. From germline, CDR1 is SGHAT and CDR2 FQNNGV. The DNA for the CDR3 is TGTACCAGCAGCTCAAGGATCAAGACTAGCGGGAGAGGCGGGTCCTACAATGAGCAGTTCTTC. Protein sequence: CTSSSRIKTSGRGGSYNEQFF.

This clonotype came up many times. One junction end disagrees with the germline gene, perhaps due to a read error. V usage is TRBV20-1 and J usage is TRBJ1-1, with no clear D. The CDR3 loop spans 12 amino acids. Germline V lookup: CDR1 DFQATT, CDR2 SNEGSKA (reference sequence). The CDR3 loop is CSAREMATEAFF. CDR3 bases: TGCAGTGCTCGAGAGATGGCCACTGAAGCTTTCTTT.

The CDR3 DNA reads TGTGCCAGCAGTTGGGGCCAGGGGAGCACCTACGAGCAGTACTTC. It encodes CASSWGQGSTYEQYF. The rearrangement uses TRBV7-2 and TRBJ2-7; the D gene is possibly TRBD1 (6 bases). This CDR3 spans 15 amino acids. Trimming took 6 bases from V and 2 from J, leaving 17 bases between them. CDR1 and CDR2 from the germline V gene are SGHTA and FQGNSA.

This clonotype has at least ten counts. The chain links TRBV30 to TRBJ2-2; D gene ambiguous. V lost 2 bases and J lost 8, with 6 bases in between. This CDR3 contains 11 residues. The V gene's germline CDR1 is GTSNPN and CDR2 SVGIG (reference sequence). The CDR3 spells CAWSHGGELFF. The CDR3 nucleotides are TGTGCCTGGAGTCACGGGGGGGAGCTGTTTTTT.

This clonotype was detected only a few times. The J gene is TRBJ2-1, the V gene TRBV19; tentative D call: TRBD2 (6 bases). The CDR3 extends over 15 amino acids. V gave up 7 bases and J gave up 0 bases, with 13 bases separating them. Germline V gives CDR1 LNHDA, CDR2 SQIVND (reference sequence). The CDR3 sequence is CASIGPGSSYNEQFF. The CDR3 DNA reads TGTGCCAGTATAGGCCCCGGGAGCTCCTACAATGAGCAGTTCTTC. The full variable domain, rest sourced from reference TRBV19 and TRBJ2-1, is DGGITQSPKYLFRKEGQNVTLSCEQNLNHDAMYWYRQDPGQGLRLIYYSQIVNDFQKGDIAEGYSVSREKKESFPLTVTSAQKNPTAFYLCASIGPGSSYNEQFFGPGTRLTVL.

This clonotype was counted at least ten times. V gene TRBV18 combines with J gene TRBJ2-3, with D uncertain. This CDR3 has 16 amino acids. From germline, CDR1 is KGHSH and CDR2 LQKENI. V lost 1 base to trimming and J lost 2 bases, with 13 bases between them. The CDR3 protein is CASSPQGLGITDTQYF. DNA of the CDR3: TGTGCCAGCTCACCACAGGGTTTGGGAATCACAGATACGCAGTATTTT. The full variable domain, in which reference TRBV18 and TRBJ2-3 provide the parts outside the CDR3, is NAGVMQNPRHLVRRRGQEARLRCSPMKGHSHVYWYRQLPEEGLKFMVYLQKENIIDESGMPKERFSAEFPKEGPSILRIQQVVRGDSAAYFCASSPQGLGITDTQYFGPGTRLTVL.

This clonotype was observed at least ten times. The V and J genes are TRBV27 and TRBJ1-4, with D possibly matching TRBD1 (5 bases). This CDR3 is 16 amino acids long. The germline V and J ends were trimmed by 6 bases and 5 bases, with 19 bases remaining between them. Germline CDR1 and CDR2: MNHEY and SMNVEV (reference sequence). The DNA for the CDR3 is TGTGCCAGCAGCCGGTCCCCGACAGCCACAAATGAAAAACTGTTTTTT. This translates into CASSRSPTATNEKLFF.

This clonotype was detected many times. The chain employs TRBV4-3 and TRBJ2-7, with 8 nucleotides matching TRBD2. The V gene end was trimmed by 0 bases and the J gene end by 4 bases; junction bases not matched to a gene: 11. CDR3 length equals 17 residues. Per the germline V gene, CDR1 is LGHNA and CDR2 is YSLEER. The chain's CDR3 is CASSQDLGTRRAYEQYF. The CDR3 bases are TGCGCCAGCAGCCAAGATCTGGGGACTAGACGCGCGTACGAGCAGTACTTC.

The sample holds a few counts of this clonotype. The rearrangement uses TRBV3-1 and TRBJ1-2; D not certain. Trimming took 3 bases from V and 7 from J, leaving 15 bases between them. From germline, CDR1 is LGHDT and CDR2 YNNKEL (reference sequence). The CDR3 has 14 residues. The CDR3 here is CASSHLGLAGGYTF. The DNA for the CDR3 is TGTGCCAGCAGCCACCTTGGACTAGCGGGTGGCTACACCTTC.

This clonotype was recorded at least ten times. The rearrangement links TRBV12-3 or TRBV12-4 to TRBJ1-1; the D gene is possibly TRBD1 (5 bases). V gave up 6 bases and J gave up 2 bases, with 13 bases separating them. This CDR3 has 14 amino acids. DNA of the CDR3: TGTGCCAGCAGGACCGGGGCCTTAAACACTGAAGCTTTCTTT. Its protein is CASRTGALNTEAFF.

The chain recombines TRBV9 with TRBJ2-5; 8 bases are a match to TRBD2. Per the germline V gene, CDR1 is SGDLS and CDR2 is YYNGEE. The length of the CDR3 is 16 residues. V lost 8 bases to trimming and J lost 0 bases; unmatched junction nucleotides: 12. CDR3 loop: CASRPPDSGNQETQYF. The CDR3 bases are TGTGCCAGTAGGCCCCCGGATAGCGGGAACCAAGAGACCCAGTACTTC.

Notes on this clonotype: This may arise from a read error, as a much more abundant clone is one base away. The V call is TRBV11-2, the J call TRBJ1-1; D remains unclear. Trimming left V 8 bases short and J 1 base short, with 11 bases between. The CDR3 is 13 amino acids. Germline CDR1 is SGHAT and CDR2 is FQNNGV. The CDR3 reads CASARRANTEAFF. The CDR3 region has the DNA TGTGCCAGCGCTAGACGGGCGAACACTGAAGCTTTCTTT.